Presented here are 13 T cell receptor beta chains from one specimen sequenced in a study of cytotoxic CD8 clonotypes in ibrutinib-treated CLL (TCRdb year 2021). Library preparation used the immunoSEQ multiplex PCR assay. TCRdb holds this immuneACCESS table with in-frame rearrangements only. Some clones are missing; in checked studies, unresolved V genes explain under half, and the rest has no known cause. The sample table lists approximately 130,000 clones, roughly 80% of them with a count of one. 2.5% to 3.5% of the sample is in the top ten clones. This specimen's time point label, per the study, means: approximately 25 months on ibrutinib. This specimen consisted of PBMCs, obtained after 24 months of ibrutinib treatment. Receptors originate from a human donor with chronic lymphocytic leukemia.

This rearrangement joins TRBV30 to TRBJ2-2; maybe TRBD1 (5 bases). This CDR3 has 16 residues. Deletions cut 4 bases from V and 8 bases from J, with 23 bases between. Germline CDR1 GTSNPN, CDR2 SVGIG (reference sequence). CDR3 region: CAWTHVEIPREGELFF. The CDR3 DNA sequence: TGTGCCTGGACCCACGTGGAGATCCCCAGGGAAGGGGAGCTGTTTTTT.

The chain uses TRBV19 and TRBJ2-7; 10 positions agree with TRBD2. In germline, CDR1 is LNHDA, CDR2 SQIVND (reference sequence). This CDR3 comprises 14 residues. The trim removed 5 bases at V and 3 bases at J, leaving 4 bases unmatched. Here the CDR3 DNA reads TGTGCCAGTAGTCTAGGACTAGCGGTCTACGAGCAGTACTTC. Translating it yields CASSLGLAVYEQYF.

Comments on this clone: Other DNA sequences in the sample encode the same CDR3. This chain's CDR3 is CASSDRGQGGYEQYF. CDR3 bases: TGTGCCAGCAGTGATAGGGGGCAGGGGGGCTACGAGCAGTACTTC. The rearrangement uses TRBV6-1 and TRBJ2-7, with D possibly TRBD1 on 7 matching bases. The germline V and J ends were trimmed by 3 bases and 3 bases, with 15 bases remaining between them. This CDR3 comprises 15 residues. CDR1 MNHNS and CDR2 SASEGT come from the germline V gene.

This chain joins TRBV5-4 and TRBJ2-6, with D possibly called TRBD1 or TRBD2 (5 bases each). This CDR3 spans 15 amino acids. Trimming cost V 2 bases and J 3 bases, with 9 bases left between them. CDR1 and CDR2 (germline): SGHNT, YYREEE (reference sequence). CDR3 bases: TGTGCCAGCAGCTTCCGGGACGGTGGGGCCAACGTCCTGACTTTC. Translation gives CASSFRDGGANVLTF.

J is TRBJ1-2 and V is TRBV7-2; D remains unclear. Germline CDR1 and CDR2: SGHTA and FQGNSA. With 1 base removed from V and 8 bases from J, the gap between germline ends came to 11 bases. This CDR3 contains 13 residues. CDR3 protein: CASSLGTLRGYTF. CDR3 in DNA: TGTGCCAGCAGCTTAGGGACTCTGCGGGGCTACACCTTC.

The chain is built from TRBV5-1 and TRBJ1-3; 8 bases map to TRBD1. The length of the CDR3 is 15 residues. The germline V gene encodes CDR1 SGHRS and CDR2 YFSETQ. V trimming: 2 bases; J trimming: 7 bases; junction bases outside the gene matches: 8. The CDR3 protein is CASSFGTGGLNTIYF. CDR3 bases: TGCGCCAGCAGCTTTGGTACAGGGGGGCTCAACACCATATATTTT.

This rearrangement joins TRBV6-1 to TRBJ2-3, with D unresolved. Germline loops: CDR1 MNHNS, CDR2 SASEGT. The V end lost 2 bases, the J end lost 1 base, and 7 bases lay between the germline ends. This CDR3 is built from 14 residues. The CDR3 nucleotides are TGTGCCAGCAGTGAACATTGGGGCACAGATACGCAGTATTTT. It encodes CASSEHWGTDTQYF.

This clone was seen a single time. This chain joins TRBV14 and TRBJ1-4; 9 positions match TRBD1. The CDR3 covers 15 residues. Germline CDR1 is SGHDN and CDR2 is FVKESK. Trimming at V came to 3 bases and at J to 5 bases, leaving 4 bases not matched to a gene. CDR3 sequence reads: CASSQFGTGNEKLFF. The DNA of the CDR3 is TGTGCCAGCAGCCAGTTCGGGACAGGGAATGAAAAACTGTTTTTT.

This clone was counted once. The chain joins TRBV2 to TRBJ2-5; 9 bases fit TRBD2. V was pared by 6 bases and J by 4 bases, with 3 bases of the junction left unmatched. This CDR3 has 13 amino acids. In germline, CDR1 is SNHLY, CDR2 FYNNEI. The CDR3 nucleotides are TGTGCCAGCAGCTTTAGCGGGGGAGAGACCCAGTACTTC. The encoded protein is CASSFSGGETQYF.

The CDR3 loop is CASSPPGGDTQYF. CDR3 sequence (DNA): TGTGCCAGCTCACCACCGGGCGGGGATACGCAGTATTTT. The J gene is TRBJ2-3, the V gene TRBV18; maybe TRBD2 (5 bases). The CDR3 sequence is 13 residues long. With 0 bases removed from V and 6 bases from J, the gap between germline ends came to 7 bases. Germline CDR1 reads KGHSH; CDR2 reads LQKENI.

This chain joins TRBV5-1 and TRBJ1-6; the D gene is possibly TRBD1 (5 bases). The CDR3 is 15 residues long. Germline values: CDR1 SGHRS, CDR2 YFSETQ. Trimming pared 5 bases from V and 7 bases from J, leaving 16 bases between. The CDR3 region has the DNA TGCGCCAGCAGTCTTGGCCAGGGCGTGAATTCACCCCTCCACTTT. Translating it yields CASSLGQGVNSPLHF. Drawing the rest from reference TRBV5-1 and TRBJ1-6, the complete variable domain is KAGVTQTPRYLIKTRGQQVTLSCSPISGHRSVSWYQQTPGQGLQFLFEYFSETQRNKGNFPGRFSGRQFSNSRSEMNVSTLELGDSALYLCASSLGQGVNSPLHFGNGTRLTVT.

The V call is TRBV19, the J call TRBJ2-5, with D unclear. Trimming removed 0 bases from V and 5 bases from J, with 7 bases in between. Germline-derived CDR1 and CDR2 are LNHDA and SQIVND (reference sequence). This CDR3 spans 13 amino acids. This chain's CDR3 is CASSIDLSETQYF. CDR3 bases: TGTGCCAGTAGTATAGATTTAAGCGAGACCCAGTACTTC.

The genes are TRBV5-1 and TRBJ1-6, with TRBD1 matching 8 bases. The V gene end was trimmed by 3 bases and the J gene end by 7 bases; junction bases not matched to a gene: 6. Germline CDR1 SGHRS, CDR2 YFSETQ. This CDR3 contains 15 residues. The CDR3 region is CASSSQGAENSPLHF. The DNA for the CDR3 is TGCGCCAGCAGCTCTCAGGGGGCAGAGAATTCACCCCTCCACTTT.